The sequence of this TCR beta chain was determined in a study of cytomegalovirus exposure and HLA in healthy donors. The PCR made use of 60 Vbeta and 13 Jbeta primers. Sequenced by immunoSEQ multiplex PCR; TCRdb stores in-frame clones only, minus some. The repertoire holds about 95,000 clones, approximately 80% seen once, with roughly 4% in the top ten. Trimming took 8 bases from V and 3 from J; bases not matched to a gene: 4. The CDR3 is 12 amino acids. Germline CDR1 reads LNHDA; CDR2 reads SQIVND (reference sequence). The sequence came from a woman between 65 and 79 years old in good health and CMV-seropositive. Material for sequencing was PBMCs. This chain joins TRBV19 and TRBJ2-7, with TRBD1 identical over 7 bases. The CDR3 region is CASSQGLYEQYF. DNA for the CDR3: TGTGCCAGTTCACAGGGGCTCTACGAGCAGTACTTC.